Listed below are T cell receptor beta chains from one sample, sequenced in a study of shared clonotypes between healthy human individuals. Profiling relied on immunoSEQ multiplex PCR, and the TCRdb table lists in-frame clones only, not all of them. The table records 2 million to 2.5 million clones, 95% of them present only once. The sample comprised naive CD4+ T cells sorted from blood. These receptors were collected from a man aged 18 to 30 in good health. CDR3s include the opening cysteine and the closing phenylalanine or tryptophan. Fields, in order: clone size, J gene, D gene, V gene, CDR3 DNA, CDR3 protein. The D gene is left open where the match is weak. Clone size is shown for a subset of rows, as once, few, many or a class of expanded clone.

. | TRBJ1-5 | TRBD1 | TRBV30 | TGTGCCTGGAGCCAGGGGGACAATCAGCCCCAGCATTTT | CAWSQGDNQPQHF
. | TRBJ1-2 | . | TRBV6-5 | TGTGCCTCCTCCCAAATACGGAGCGCACACTATGGCTACACCTTC | CASSQIRSAHYGYTF
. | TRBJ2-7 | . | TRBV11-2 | TGTGCCAGCTCCCTTGTCCCCGCCTACGAGCAGTACTTC | CASSLVPAYEQYF
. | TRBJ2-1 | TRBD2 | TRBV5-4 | TGTGCCAGCAGCCTCGGACTAGTTCCCTTGAATGAGCAGTTCTTC | CASSLGLVPLNEQFF
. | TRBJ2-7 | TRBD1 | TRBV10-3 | TGTGCCATCAGCTCCTTCTCCGGGACAGGGACCTACGAGCAGTACTTC | CAISSFSGTGTYEQYF
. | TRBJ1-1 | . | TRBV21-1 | TGTGCCAGCAGCAAAGTGACAGTGTCCGCTGAAGCTTTCTTT | CASSKVTVSAEAFF
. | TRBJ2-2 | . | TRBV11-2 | TGTGCCAGCAGCTTAAGGGCTCCCCCCGGGGAGCTGTTTTTT | CASSLRAPPGELFF
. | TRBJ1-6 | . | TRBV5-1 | TGCGCCAGCGGGGCGACAGACCTAAATTCACCCCTCCACTTT | CASGATDLNSPLHF
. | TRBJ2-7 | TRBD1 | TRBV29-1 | TGCAGCTCCGGGACAGCCTACGAGCAGTACTTC | CSSGTAYEQYF
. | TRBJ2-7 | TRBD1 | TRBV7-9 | TGTGCCAGCAGCTTAGGGGGACAGGGGAGACCCTACGAGCAGTACTTC | CASSLGGQGRPYEQYF
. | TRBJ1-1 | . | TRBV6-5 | TGTGCCAGCAGTTATGGGCGGAACACTGAAGCTTTCTTT | CASSYGRNTEAFF
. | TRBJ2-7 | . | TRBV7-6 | TGTGCCAGCAGCTTCGGAGGGATAGACTACGAGCAGTACTTC | CASSFGGIDYEQYF
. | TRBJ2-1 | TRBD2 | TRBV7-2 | TGTGCCAGCAGCTCCCCCGGCGGGAGGTTCGTCAATGAGCAGTTCTTC | CASSSPGGRFVNEQFF
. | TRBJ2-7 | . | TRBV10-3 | TGTGCCGTATTAGCTAATGAATACGAGCGGCAGTACTTC | CAVLANEYERQYF
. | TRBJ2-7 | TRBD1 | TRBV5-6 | TGTGCCAGCAGCTTGACAGGGGTCTACGAGCAGTACTTC | CASSLTGVYEQYF
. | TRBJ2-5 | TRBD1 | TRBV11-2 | TGTGCCAGCAGCTCATCCCGGGACAGGGTACAAGAGACCCAGTACTTC | CASSSSRDRVQETQYF
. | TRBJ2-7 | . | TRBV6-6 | TGTGCCAGCAGTTACTCACAGGGGACTAGCGAGCAGTACTTC | CASSYSQGTSEQYF
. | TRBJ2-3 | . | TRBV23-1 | TGCGCCATTTACAAGAGTAGGACAAAACTAATCGACACAGATACGCAGTATTTT | CAIYKSRTKLIDTDTQYF
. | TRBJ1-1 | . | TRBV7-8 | TGTGCCAGCAGCTTAAGTGCAGGGATGAACACTGAAGCTTTCTTT | CASSLSAGMNTEAFF
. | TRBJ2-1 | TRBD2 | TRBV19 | TGTGCCAGTAGTATAACCACTCAGGGGACTAGCCTCAATGAGCAGTTCTTC | CASSITTQGTSLNEQFF
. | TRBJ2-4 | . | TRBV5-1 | TGCGCCAGCAGCTTGGAAGATAGCATTCAGTACTTC | CASSLEDSIQYF
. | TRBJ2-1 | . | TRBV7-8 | TGTGCCAGCAGCTTAGGTACCACTAGATACGAGCAGTTCTTC | CASSLGTTRYEQFF
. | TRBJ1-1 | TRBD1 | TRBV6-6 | TGTGCCAGCAGTTCACAGGGGGCGCCCACTGAAGCTTTCTTT | CASSSQGAPTEAFF
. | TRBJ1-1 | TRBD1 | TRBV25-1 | TGTGCCCCCCCCGGGACAGGGGATGCTGAAGCTTTCTTT | CAPPGTGDAEAFF
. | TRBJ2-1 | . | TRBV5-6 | TGTGCCAGCAGCTTGGAGGGGGACAATGAGCAGTTCTTC | CASSLEGDNEQFF
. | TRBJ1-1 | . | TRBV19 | TGTGCCAGTAGTAGCCACAGGGCTACTGAAGCTTTCTTT | CASSSHRATEAFF
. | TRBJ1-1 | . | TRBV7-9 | TGTGCCAGCAGCCGGATCGATGGGGTGAAAGCTTTCTTT | CASSRIDGVKAFF
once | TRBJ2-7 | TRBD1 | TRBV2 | TGTGCCAGCGGTGGGACAGGGAAGGGGGAGCAGTACTTC | CASGGTGKGEQYF
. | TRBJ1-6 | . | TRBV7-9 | TGTGCCAGCAGCTTAGTCCCTAATTCACCCCTCCACTTT | CASSLVPNSPLHF
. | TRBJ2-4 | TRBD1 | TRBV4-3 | TGCGCCAGCAGCCAAGATTTAGGGACAGGGGTGGCCAAAAACATTCAGTACTTC | CASSQDLGTGVAKNIQYF
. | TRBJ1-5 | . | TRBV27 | TGTGCCAGCAGTTTCGCGGCGAACCAGCCCCAGCATTTT | CASSFAANQPQHF
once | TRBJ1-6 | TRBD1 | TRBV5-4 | TGTGCCAGCAGCTTGAGGACAGGCGAATCACCCCTCCACTTT | CASSLRTGESPLHF
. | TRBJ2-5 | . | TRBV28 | TGTGCCAGCCGGGACCAGGGTCGAGAGACCCAGTACTTC | CASRDQGRETQYF
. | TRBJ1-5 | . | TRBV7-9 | TGTGCCAGCAGCTTAGAGGGGAATAGCAATCAGCCCCAGCATTTT | CASSLEGNSNQPQHF
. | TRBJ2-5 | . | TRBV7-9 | TGTGCCAGCAGCTCGCGGACCGGTAAGGGGGAGACCCAGTACTTC | CASSSRTGKGETQYF
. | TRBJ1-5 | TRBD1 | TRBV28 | TGTGCCAGCAGTTCCCCCGGGACAGGCAATCAGCCCCAGCATTTT | CASSSPGTGNQPQHF
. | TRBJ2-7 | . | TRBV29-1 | TGCAGCGTTGGTTGGGATGTTCGCGAGCAGTACTTC | CSVGWDVREQYF
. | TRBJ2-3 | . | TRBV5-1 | TGCGCCAGCAGCTTGGTAGCGTTGGGAGATACGCAGTATTTT | CASSLVALGDTQYF
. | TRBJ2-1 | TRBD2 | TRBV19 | TGTGCCAGTAGGCGACTAGCGGGAGGGATCGATGAGCAGTTCTTC | CASRRLAGGIDEQFF
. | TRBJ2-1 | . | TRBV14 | TGTGCCAGCAGCCGGACTTTAGCAAGGAGCTCCTACAATGAGCAGTTCTTC | CASSRTLARSSYNEQFF
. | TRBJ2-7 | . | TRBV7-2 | TGTGCCAGCACCCCATCCCGGCTAGCGTACGAGCAGTACTTC | CASTPSRLAYEQYF
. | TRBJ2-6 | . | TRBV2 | TGTGCCAGCAGTGAGATAGGCTCTGGGGCCAACGTCCTGACTTTC | CASSEIGSGANVLTF
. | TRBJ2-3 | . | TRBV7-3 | TGTGCCAGCAGCTTTAGTGCCCTTAGCACAGATACGCAGTATTTT | CASSFSALSTDTQYF